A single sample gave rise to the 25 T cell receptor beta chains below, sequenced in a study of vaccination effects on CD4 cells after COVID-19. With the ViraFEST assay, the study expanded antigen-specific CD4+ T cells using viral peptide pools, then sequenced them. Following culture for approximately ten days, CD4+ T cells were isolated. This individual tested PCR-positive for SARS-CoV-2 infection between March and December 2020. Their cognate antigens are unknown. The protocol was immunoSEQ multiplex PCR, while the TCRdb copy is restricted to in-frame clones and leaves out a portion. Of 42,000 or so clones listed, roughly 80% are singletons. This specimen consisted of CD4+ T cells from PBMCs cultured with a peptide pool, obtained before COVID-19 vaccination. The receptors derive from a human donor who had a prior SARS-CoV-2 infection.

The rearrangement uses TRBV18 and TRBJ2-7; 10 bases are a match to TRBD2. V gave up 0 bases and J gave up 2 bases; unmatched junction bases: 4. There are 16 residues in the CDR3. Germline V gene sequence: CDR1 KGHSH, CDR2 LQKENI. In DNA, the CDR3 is TGTGCCAGCTCACCACCGGGCAGCGGGAGGGCCTACGAGCAGTACTTC. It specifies CASSPPGSGRAYEQYF.

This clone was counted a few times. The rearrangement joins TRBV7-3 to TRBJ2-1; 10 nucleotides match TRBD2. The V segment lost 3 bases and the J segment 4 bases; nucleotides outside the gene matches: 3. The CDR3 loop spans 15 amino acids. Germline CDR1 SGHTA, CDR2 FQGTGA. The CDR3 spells CASSFSGREYNEQFF. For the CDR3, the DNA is TGTGCCAGCAGCTTCAGCGGGAGGGAGTACAATGAGCAGTTCTTC.

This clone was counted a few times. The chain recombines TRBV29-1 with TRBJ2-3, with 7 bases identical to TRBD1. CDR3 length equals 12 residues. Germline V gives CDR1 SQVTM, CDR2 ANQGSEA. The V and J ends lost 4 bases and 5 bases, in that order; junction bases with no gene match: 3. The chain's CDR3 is CSVGQGRDTQYF. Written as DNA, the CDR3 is TGCAGCGTTGGACAGGGACGAGATACGCAGTATTTT.

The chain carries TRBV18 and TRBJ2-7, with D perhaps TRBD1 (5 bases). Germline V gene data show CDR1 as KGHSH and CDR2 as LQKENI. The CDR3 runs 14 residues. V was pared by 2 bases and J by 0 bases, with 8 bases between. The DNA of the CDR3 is TGTGCCAGCTCACCAAGCAGGGACTCCTACGAGCAGTACTTC. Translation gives CASSPSRDSYEQYF.

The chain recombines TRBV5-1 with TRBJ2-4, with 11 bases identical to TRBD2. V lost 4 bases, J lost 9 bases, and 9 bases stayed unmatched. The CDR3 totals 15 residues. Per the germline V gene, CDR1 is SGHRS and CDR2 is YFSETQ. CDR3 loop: CASSGLAGGSAIQYF. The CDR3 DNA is TGCGCCAGCAGCGGCTTAGCGGGAGGGTCGGCCATTCAGTACTTC.

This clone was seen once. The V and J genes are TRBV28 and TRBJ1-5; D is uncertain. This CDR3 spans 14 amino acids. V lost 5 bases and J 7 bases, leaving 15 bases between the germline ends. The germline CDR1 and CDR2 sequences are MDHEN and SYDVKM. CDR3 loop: CASSLWGGGQPQHF. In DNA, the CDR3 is TGTGCCAGCAGTCTTTGGGGAGGCGGGCAGCCCCAGCATTTT.

The CDR3 DNA is TGTGCCAGCAGTTACCAGGGGACTAGCGGACCTTACGAGCAGTACTTC. This encodes CASSYQGTSGPYEQYF. V gene TRBV6-5 combines with J gene TRBJ2-7; 11 nucleotides agree with TRBD2. The length of the CDR3 is 16 residues. Germline-derived CDR1 and CDR2 are MNHEY and SVGAGI. After removal of 2 bases from V and 4 bases from J, the junction contained 7 bases not matched to a gene.

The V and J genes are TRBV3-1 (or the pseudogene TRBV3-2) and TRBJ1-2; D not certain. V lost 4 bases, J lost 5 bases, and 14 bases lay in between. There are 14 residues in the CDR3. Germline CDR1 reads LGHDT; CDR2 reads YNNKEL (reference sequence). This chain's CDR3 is CASSPNTQEYGYTF. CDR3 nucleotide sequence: TGTGCCAGCAGCCCTAATACCCAGGAGTATGGCTACACCTTC.

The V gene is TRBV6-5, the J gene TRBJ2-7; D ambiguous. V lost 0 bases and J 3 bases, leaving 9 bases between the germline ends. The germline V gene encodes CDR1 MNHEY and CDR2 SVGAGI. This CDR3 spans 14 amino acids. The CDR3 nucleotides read TGTGCCAGCAGTTACTCATTCGGGTTCTACGAGCAGTACTTC. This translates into CASSYSFGFYEQYF.

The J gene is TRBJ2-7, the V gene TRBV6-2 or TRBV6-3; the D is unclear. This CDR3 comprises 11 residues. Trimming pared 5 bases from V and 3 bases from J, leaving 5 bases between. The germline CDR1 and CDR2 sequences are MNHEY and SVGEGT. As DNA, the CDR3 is TGTGCCAGCAGTCTTTACTACGAGCAGTACTTC. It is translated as CASSLYYEQYF.

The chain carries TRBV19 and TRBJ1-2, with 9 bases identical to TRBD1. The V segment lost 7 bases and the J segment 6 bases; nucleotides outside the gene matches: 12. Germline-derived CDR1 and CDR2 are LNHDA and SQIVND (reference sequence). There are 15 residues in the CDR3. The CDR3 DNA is TGTGCCAGTATTAAAACCTGGGACAGGGAAGATGGCTACACCTTC. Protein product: CASIKTWDREDGYTF.

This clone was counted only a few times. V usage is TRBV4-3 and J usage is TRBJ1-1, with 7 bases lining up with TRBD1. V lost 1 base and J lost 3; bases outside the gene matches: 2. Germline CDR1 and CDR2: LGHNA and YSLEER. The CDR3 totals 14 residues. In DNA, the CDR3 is TGCGCCAGCAGCCAAGCAGACAGGGACACTGAAGCTTTCTTT. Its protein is CASSQADRDTEAFF.

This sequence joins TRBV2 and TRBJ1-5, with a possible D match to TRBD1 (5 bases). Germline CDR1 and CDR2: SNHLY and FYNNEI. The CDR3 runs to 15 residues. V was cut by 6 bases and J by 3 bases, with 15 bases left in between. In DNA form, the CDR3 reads TGTGCCAGCAGGAAAGAGGGGCAAACCAATCAGCCCCAGCATTTT. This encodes CASRKEGQTNQPQHF.

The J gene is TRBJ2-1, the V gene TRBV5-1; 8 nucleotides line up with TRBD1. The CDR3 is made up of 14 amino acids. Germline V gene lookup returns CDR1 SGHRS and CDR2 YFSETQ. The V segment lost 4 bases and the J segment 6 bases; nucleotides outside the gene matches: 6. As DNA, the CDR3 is TGCGCCAGCAGCGTGACAGGGGTGATCAATGAGCAGTTCTTC. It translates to CASSVTGVINEQFF.

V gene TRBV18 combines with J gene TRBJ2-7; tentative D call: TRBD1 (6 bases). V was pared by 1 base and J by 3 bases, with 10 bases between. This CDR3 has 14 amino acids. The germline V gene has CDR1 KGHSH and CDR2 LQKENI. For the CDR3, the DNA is TGTGCCAGCTCACCACAAGCAGGGGACTACGAGCAGTACTTC. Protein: CASSPQAGDYEQYF.

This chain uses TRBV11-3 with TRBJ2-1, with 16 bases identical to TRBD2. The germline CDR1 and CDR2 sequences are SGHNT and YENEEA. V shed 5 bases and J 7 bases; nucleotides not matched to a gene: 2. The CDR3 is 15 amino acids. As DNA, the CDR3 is TGTGCCAGCAGCCGGGGACTAGCGGGAGGGAATGAGCAGTTCTTC. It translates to CASSRGLAGGNEQFF.

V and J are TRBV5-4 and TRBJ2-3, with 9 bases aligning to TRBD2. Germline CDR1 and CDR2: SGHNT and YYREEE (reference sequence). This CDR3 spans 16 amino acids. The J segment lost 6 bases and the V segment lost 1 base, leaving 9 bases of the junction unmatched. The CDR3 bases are TGTGCCAGCAGCTTGAGATTAGCGGGGGCGGCGGATACGCAGTATTTT. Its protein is CASSLRLAGAADTQYF. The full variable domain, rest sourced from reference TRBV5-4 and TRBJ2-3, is ETGVTQSPTHLIKTRGQQVTLRCSSQSGHNTVSWYQQALGQGPQFIFQYYREEENGRGNFPPRFSGLQFPNYSSELNVNALELDDSALYLCASSLRLAGAADTQYFGPGTRLTVL.

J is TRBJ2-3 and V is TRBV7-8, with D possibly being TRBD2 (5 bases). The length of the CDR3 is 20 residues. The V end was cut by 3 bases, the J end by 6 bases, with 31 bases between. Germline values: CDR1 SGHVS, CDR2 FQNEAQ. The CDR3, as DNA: TGTGCCAGCAGCTTCTGGCTCCCCGACATGAGCGGAGCGCTAGACGATACGCAGTATTTT. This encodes CASSFWLPDMSGALDDTQYF.

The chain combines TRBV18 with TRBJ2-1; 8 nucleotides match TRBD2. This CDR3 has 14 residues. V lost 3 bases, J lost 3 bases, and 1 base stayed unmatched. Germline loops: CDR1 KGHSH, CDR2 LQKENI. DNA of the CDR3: TGTGCCAGCTCACCGGGACTAGTCTACAATGAGCAGTTCTTC. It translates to CASSPGLVYNEQFF.

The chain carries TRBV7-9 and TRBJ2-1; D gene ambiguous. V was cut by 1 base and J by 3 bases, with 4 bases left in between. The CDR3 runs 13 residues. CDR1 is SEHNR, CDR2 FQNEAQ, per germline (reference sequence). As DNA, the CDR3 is TGTGCCAGCAGCTTAGGGAGCTACAATGAGCAGTTCTTC. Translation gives CASSLGSYNEQFF.

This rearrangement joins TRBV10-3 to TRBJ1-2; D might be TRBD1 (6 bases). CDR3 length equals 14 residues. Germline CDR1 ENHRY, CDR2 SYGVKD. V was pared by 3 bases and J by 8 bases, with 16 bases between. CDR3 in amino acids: CAISDSGAGNGYTF. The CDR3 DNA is TGTGCCATCAGTGACTCAGGGGCCGGAAACGGCTACACCTTC.

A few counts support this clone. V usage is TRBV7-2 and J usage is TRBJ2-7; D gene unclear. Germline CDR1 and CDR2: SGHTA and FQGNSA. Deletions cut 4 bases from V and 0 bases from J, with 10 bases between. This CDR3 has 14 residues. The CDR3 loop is CASSSASSSYEQYF. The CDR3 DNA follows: TGTGCCAGCAGCTCTGCTTCGAGCTCCTACGAGCAGTACTTC. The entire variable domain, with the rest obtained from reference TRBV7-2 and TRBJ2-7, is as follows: GAGVSQSPSNKVTEKGKDVELRCDPISGHTALYWYRQSLGQGLEFLIYFQGNSAPDKSGLPSDRFSAERTGGSVSTLTIQRTQQEDSAVYLCASSSASSSYEQYFGPGTRLTVT.

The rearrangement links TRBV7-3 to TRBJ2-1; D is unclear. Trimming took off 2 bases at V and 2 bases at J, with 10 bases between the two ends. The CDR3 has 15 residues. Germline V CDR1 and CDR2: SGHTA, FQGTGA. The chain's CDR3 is CASSLVPPPYNEQFF. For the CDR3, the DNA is TGTGCCAGCAGCTTAGTGCCCCCCCCCTACAATGAGCAGTTCTTC.

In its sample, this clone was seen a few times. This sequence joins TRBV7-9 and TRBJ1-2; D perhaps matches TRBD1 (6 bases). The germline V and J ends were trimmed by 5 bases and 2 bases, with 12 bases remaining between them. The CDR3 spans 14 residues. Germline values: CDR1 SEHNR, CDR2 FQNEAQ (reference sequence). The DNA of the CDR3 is TGTGCCAGCAGCATTGGACAGTCAAACTATGGCTACACCTTC. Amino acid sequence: CASSIGQSNYGYTF.

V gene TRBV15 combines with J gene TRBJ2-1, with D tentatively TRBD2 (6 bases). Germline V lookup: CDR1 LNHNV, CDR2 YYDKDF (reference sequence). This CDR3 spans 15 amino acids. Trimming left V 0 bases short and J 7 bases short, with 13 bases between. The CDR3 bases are TGTGCCACCAGCAGAGAGGGAGGCAACGCAAATGAGCAGTTCTTC. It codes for CATSREGGNANEQFF.